A selection of T cell receptor beta chains follows, all from one sample in a study of blood T cell repertoires in COVID-19. Data came from immunoSEQ multiplex PCR; TCRdb stores just in-frame clones and leaves some out. The data show some 400,000 clones, about 90% seen once. Sequencing was done on a sample of peripheral blood. The source of these receptors is a young man with active or convalescent COVID-19. The CDR3 runs from the conserved cysteine through the conserved F or W. Fields, in order: D gene, J gene, clone size, V gene, CDR3 protein, CDR3 DNA. D genes are given only for firm matches. Only part of the rows carry a size: once, few, many, or a class if the clone is expanded.

TRBD1,TRBJ1-3,.,TRBV5-1,CASSFEGANTIYF,TGCGCCAGCAGCTTTGAGGGGGCAAACACCATATATTTT
.,TRBJ2-2,.,TRBV6-5,CASSLLGKPGELFF,TGTGCCAGCAGTCTACTAGGAAAGCCCGGGGAGCTGTTTTTT
.,TRBJ2-7,.,TRBV6-5,CAVTGSYEQYF,TGTGCCGTGACAGGCTCCTACGAGCAGTACTTC
.,TRBJ1-5,.,TRBV6-2/TRBV6-3,CASSYLGGRQPQHF,TGTGCCAGCAGTTACTTGGGGGGTCGTCAGCCCCAGCATTTT
TRBD1,TRBJ2-6,.,TRBV7-9,CASGQAGSGANVLTF,TGTGCCAGCGGACAGGCTGGCTCTGGGGCCAACGTGCTGACTTTC
TRBD2,TRBJ2-2,.,TRBV5-1,CASSLGQRGPATGELFF,TGCGCCAGCAGCTTGGGGCAGCGGGGGCCAGCCACCGGGGAGCTGTTTTTT
.,TRBJ1-1,.,TRBV12-5,CASGLLLTGRNTEAFF,TGTGCTAGTGGTTTGCTCCTTACAGGGAGGAACACTGAAGCTTTCTTT
.,TRBJ2-7,.,TRBV11-3,CASSTLPPRQSRSYEQYF,TGTGCCAGCAGCACGCTGCCACCCCGACAGAGCAGATCCTACGAGCAGTACTTC
.,TRBJ1-1,.,TRBV9,CASSVAQNTEAFF,TGTGCCAGCAGCGTAGCCCAAAACACTGAAGCTTTCTTT
.,TRBJ2-1,.,TRBV18,CASSPRRDSRDEQFF,TGTGCCAGCTCACCACGGAGGGATTCTAGGGATGAGCAGTTCTTC
.,TRBJ2-3,.,TRBV15,CATSRGPRRGADTQYF,TGTGCCACCAGCAGAGGGCCGAGGCGGGGAGCAGATACGCAGTATTTT
TRBD2,TRBJ2-5,once,TRBV15,CATSRGLAGVWKTQYF,TGTGCCACCAGCAGGGGACTAGCGGGAGTCTGGAAGACCCAGTACTTC
TRBD1,TRBJ2-5,.,TRBV7-2,CASSLEVYRGIEMETQYF,TGTGCCAGCAGCTTAGAAGTTTACAGGGGGATCGAAATGGAGACCCAGTACTTC
.,TRBJ1-1,.,TRBV7-2,CASSFGRGTEAFF,TGTGCCAGCAGCTTCGGGAGGGGCACTGAAGCTTTCTTT
.,TRBJ2-1,few,TRBV4-3,CASSQDVVNYNEQFF,TGCGCCAGCAGCCAAGATGTCGTAAATTACAATGAGCAGTTCTTC
TRBD1,TRBJ1-6,.,TRBV27,CASSLYRGGDSPLHF,TGTGCCAGCAGTTTATACAGGGGAGGAGATTCACCCCTCCACTTT
.,TRBJ2-4,.,TRBV21-1,CASSKELTHTKNIQYF,TGTGCCAGCAGCAAAGAATTGACACACACCAAAAACATTCAGTACTTC
.,TRBJ1-4,.,TRBV7-9,CASTISRGTTNEKLFF,TGTGCCAGCACCATAAGCCGGGGGACAACTAATGAAAAACTGTTTTTT
.,TRBJ2-5,.,TRBV12-3/TRBV12-4,CASRPREETQYF,TGTGCCAGCAGACCCAGGGAAGAGACCCAGTACTTC
.,TRBJ2-3,.,TRBV2,CASSLLRAGTDTQYF,TGTGCCAGCTCCCTTTTGCGGGCGGGCACAGATACGCAGTATTTT
TRBD1,TRBJ1-6,once,TRBV6-2/TRBV6-3,CASSLSSGQGNSPLHF,TGTGCCAGCAGTTTATCCTCGGGACAGGGCAATTCACCCCTCCACTTT
TRBD1,TRBJ2-3,.,TRBV6-4,CASRPGQGPTDTQYF,TGTGCCAGCAGGCCGGGACAGGGACCCACAGATACGCAGTATTTT
.,TRBJ1-1,.,TRBV15,CATSRGGLGTEAFF,TGTGCCACCAGCAGAGGGGGACTCGGCACTGAAGCTTTCTTT
.,TRBJ2-7,.,TRBV19,CASSSLAGQYF,TGTGCCAGTAGTAGCCTCGCGGGGCAGTACTTC
.,TRBJ2-3,.,TRBV6-2/TRBV6-3,CASSSQQGFSTDTQYF,TGTGCCAGCAGTTCTCAACAGGGCTTTAGCACAGATACGCAGTATTTT
TRBD1,TRBJ2-7,.,TRBV30,CAWSAGTVSYEQYF,TGTGCCTGGAGTGCCGGGACAGTCTCCTACGAGCAGTACTTC
.,TRBJ1-4,.,TRBV4-3,CASSQSRGGATNEKLFF,TGCGCCAGCAGCCAGTCGAGGGGGGGGGCAACTAATGAAAAACTGTTTTTT
.,TRBJ1-1,.,TRBV6-6,CASSYRQNKNTEAFF,TGTGCCAGCAGTTACAGACAGAACAAGAACACTGAAGCTTTCTTT
.,TRBJ2-3,.,TRBV30,CAWSVYGGDTQYF,TGTGCCTGGAGTGTATATGGGGGGGATACGCAGTATTTT
TRBD1,TRBJ2-5,.,TRBV4-2,CASSLKTRDSETQYF,TGTGCCAGCAGCCTAAAAACAAGGGACAGCGAGACCCAGTACTTC
TRBD2,TRBJ2-1,.,TRBV11-2,CASSTVAGSWNEQFF,TGTGCCAGCAGCACCGTAGCGGGATCGTGGAATGAGCAGTTCTTC
.,TRBJ2-5,.,TRBV29-1,CSVGVGSQETQYF,TGCAGCGTTGGAGTCGGGAGCCAAGAGACCCAGTACTTC
TRBD1,TRBJ1-5,.,TRBV29-1,CSVGTGTAQPQHF,TGCAGCGTTGGGACAGGGACTGCTCAGCCCCAGCATTTT
TRBD1,TRBJ2-2,.,TRBV28,CAIAGTGITGELFF,TGTGCCATCGCCGGGACAGGGATAACCGGGGAGCTGTTTTTT
TRBD2,TRBJ2-3,.,TRBV11-1,CASSRGGEITDTQYF,TGTGCCAGCAGCCGGGGGGGGGAAATCACAGATACGCAGTATTTT
.,TRBJ1-3,.,TRBV19,CASSPDTLYSGNTIYF,TGTGCCAGTAGTCCAGACACTCTTTACTCTGGAAACACCATATATTTT
TRBD1,TRBJ1-2,.,TRBV6-5,CASNQDRTAGGYTF,TGTGCCAGCAACCAGGACAGGACCGCCGGTGGCTACACCTTC
TRBD1,TRBJ1-3,.,TRBV27,CASKRDSASGNTIYF,TGTGCCAGCAAAAGGGACAGCGCCTCTGGAAACACCATATATTTT
.,TRBJ2-1,.,TRBV7-3,CASSPYTGLGAQVF,TGTGCCAGCAGCCCTTATACAGGATTAGGAGCCCAAGTCTTC
TRBD1,TRBJ2-7,.,TRBV28,CASLGDRAYEQYF,TGTGCCAGCCTTGGGGACAGAGCCTACGAGCAGTACTTC
.,TRBJ1-2,once,TRBV12-5,CASGSRDRGYTF,TGTGCTAGTGGTTCCAGGGATAGGGGCTACACCTTC
.,TRBJ1-6,.,TRBV28,CASSLRTVAKSPLHF,TGTGCCAGCAGTCTGAGGACAGTGGCGAAGTCTCCCCTCCACTTT
.,TRBJ2-7,.,TRBV7-8,CASSLVNPGNKQYF,TGTGCCAGCAGCTTAGTTAATCCAGGGAACAAGCAGTACTTC
.,TRBJ2-3,once,TRBV6-2/TRBV6-3,CASSYPTGRGTDTQYF,TGTGCCAGCAGTTACCCAACAGGGAGAGGCACAGATACGCAGTATTTT
TRBD1,TRBJ1-1,.,TRBV7-2,CASSLGGGMNTEAFF,TGTGCCAGCAGCTTAGGAGGGGGCATGAACACTGAAGCTTTCTTT
.,TRBJ2-3,.,TRBV18,CASSERALSGDTQYF,TGTGCCAGCTCAGAACGGGCCTTGAGCGGGGATACGCAGTATTTT
TRBD2,TRBJ2-1,few,TRBV3-1/TRBV3-2,CASSQGGSGRVYNEQFF,TGTGCCAGCAGCCAAGGGGGGAGCGGGAGGGTATACAATGAGCAGTTCTTC
.,TRBJ2-7,.,TRBV20-1,CSARVGYEQYF,TGCAGTGCTAGAGTCGGCTACGAGCAGTACTTC
.,TRBJ1-5,.,TRBV15,CATSNRGSNQPQHF,TGTGCCACCAGCAACCGGGGTAGCAATCAGCCCCAGCATTTT
TRBD1,TRBJ2-1,.,TRBV27,CASSYRGQGRNEQFF,TGTGCCAGCAGTTATCGGGGACAGGGGCGAAATGAGCAGTTCTTC
.,TRBJ1-6,once,TRBV4-1,CASSQDSTLSSYNSPLHF,TGCGCCAGCAGCCAAGATTCTACGTTGAGCTCCTATAATTCACCCCTCCACTTT
.,TRBJ1-5,.,TRBV4-1,CASSQGSGNQPQHF,TGCGCCAGCAGCCAAGGTAGTGGCAATCAGCCCCAGCATTTT
.,TRBJ1-1,.,TRBV3-1/TRBV3-2,CASSQANTEAFF,TGTGCCAGCAGCCAGGCGAACACTGAAGCTTTCTTT
TRBD1,TRBJ2-3,.,TRBV24-1,CATSDLGQGRDTQYF,TGTGCCACCAGTGATTTGGGACAGGGCAGAGATACGCAGTATTTT